Listed below are T cell receptor beta chains from one sample, sequenced in a study of cytomegalovirus exposure and HLA in healthy donors. Profiling relied on immunoSEQ multiplex PCR, and the TCRdb table lists in-frame clones only, not all of them. The sample has over 200,000 clones; 80% to 90% are singletons. The source material was PBMCs. These receptors all stem from a woman aged 18-29 years in good health and CMV-seronegative. The CDR3 runs from the conserved cysteine through the conserved F or W. The order of the fields is clone size, J gene, V gene, D gene, CDR3 DNA, CDR3 protein. A D gene is named only where the DNA matches it firmly. Clone size appears in some rows only: once, few, many, or a class for an expanded clone.

clone size: -; J gene: TRBJ1-2; V gene: TRBV7-9; D gene: -; CDR3 DNA: TGTGCCAGCAGCTTAGGTCCGGGAGGGAAGGACTATGGCTACACCTTC; CDR3 protein: CASSLGPGGKDYGYTF
clone size: -; J gene: TRBJ2-7; V gene: TRBV4-1; D gene: TRBD2; CDR3 DNA: TGCGCCAGCAGCCAAGGCCTCGGGACTAGCGGGAGGTATAGGTACGAGCAGTACTTC; CDR3 protein: CASSQGLGTSGRYRYEQYF
clone size: -; J gene: TRBJ1-5; V gene: TRBV28; D gene: -; CDR3 DNA: TGTGCCAGCAGTCTTCGGAGTCAGCCCCAGCATTTT; CDR3 protein: CASSLRSQPQHF
clone size: -; J gene: TRBJ2-3; V gene: TRBV7-6; D gene: -; CDR3 DNA: TGTGCCAGCAGCCCATCCTCGGGGGGCTACGGCACAGATACGCAGTATTTT; CDR3 protein: CASSPSSGGYGTDTQYF
clone size: -; J gene: TRBJ1-5; V gene: TRBV2; D gene: -; CDR3 DNA: TGTGCCAGCAGTGTCGAGGGAAGTCAGCCCCAGCATTTT; CDR3 protein: CASSVEGSQPQHF
clone size: few; J gene: TRBJ1-2; V gene: TRBV5-1; D gene: TRBD1; CDR3 DNA: TGCGCCAGCAGCATTACGACAGGGTTCTATGGCTACACCTTC; CDR3 protein: CASSITTGFYGYTF
clone size: -; J gene: TRBJ1-2; V gene: TRBV5-4; D gene: -; CDR3 DNA: TGTGCCAGCAGCCAGGACAGAGTTGGCTACACCTTC; CDR3 protein: CASSQDRVGYTF
clone size: -; J gene: TRBJ2-1; V gene: TRBV27; D gene: TRBD2; CDR3 DNA: TGTGCCAGCAGTTTAGGGACTAGCGGGAGGAATGAGCAGTTCTTC; CDR3 protein: CASSLGTSGRNEQFF
clone size: -; J gene: TRBJ2-1; V gene: TRBV6-5; D gene: TRBD1; CDR3 DNA: TGTGCCAGCAGGCAGGGACAGGGAGGCAATGAGCAGTTCTTC; CDR3 protein: CASRQGQGGNEQFF
clone size: once; J gene: TRBJ2-1; V gene: TRBV27; D gene: -; CDR3 DNA: TGTGCCAGCAGTGACTCTACTAGCTCCTACAATGAGCAGTTCTTC; CDR3 protein: CASSDSTSSYNEQFF
clone size: -; J gene: TRBJ2-1; V gene: TRBV6-5; D gene: -; CDR3 DNA: TGTGCCAGCAGTTACTCGGGCGGGGACAATGAGCAGTTCTTC; CDR3 protein: CASSYSGGDNEQFF
clone size: -; J gene: TRBJ2-2; V gene: TRBV28; D gene: TRBD2; CDR3 DNA: TGTGCCAGCGCAAAGAGCGGGAGGGCCGGGGAGCTGTTTTTT; CDR3 protein: CASAKSGRAGELFF
clone size: -; J gene: TRBJ2-7; V gene: TRBV15; D gene: TRBD2; CDR3 DNA: TGTGCCACCAGCAGAGCCGGGAGGTACGAGCAGTACTTC; CDR3 protein: CATSRAGRYEQYF
clone size: -; J gene: TRBJ2-6; V gene: TRBV18; D gene: -; CDR3 DNA: TGTGCCAGCTCACCAAGGAGAGGGGCCAACGTCCTGACTTTC; CDR3 protein: CASSPRRGANVLTF
clone size: few; J gene: TRBJ2-1; V gene: TRBV19; D gene: -; CDR3 DNA: TGTGCCAGTAAGCAGCTAGCGTGGTCCTACAATGAGCAGTTCTTC; CDR3 protein: CASKQLAWSYNEQFF
clone size: -; J gene: TRBJ1-2; V gene: TRBV19; D gene: TRBD1; CDR3 DNA: TGTGCCAGTAGTATGAAGACAGGGACCGTGGAAGGCACCTTC; CDR3 protein: CASSMKTGTVEGTF
clone size: -; J gene: TRBJ1-1; V gene: TRBV10-3; D gene: TRBD1; CDR3 DNA: TGTGCCATCACTTGGGACAGGTTCACTGAAGCTTTCTTT; CDR3 protein: CAITWDRFTEAFF
clone size: -; J gene: TRBJ2-5; V gene: TRBV5-8; D gene: TRBD2; CDR3 DNA: TGTGCCAGCAGCTTGGGACTAGCAGAACAAGAGACCCAGTACTTC; CDR3 protein: CASSLGLAEQETQYF
clone size: -; J gene: TRBJ2-5; V gene: TRBV9; D gene: -; CDR3 DNA: TGTGCCAGCAGCGTAGGGACTCACCTCCAAGAGACCCAGTACTTC; CDR3 protein: CASSVGTHLQETQYF
clone size: -; J gene: TRBJ2-7; V gene: TRBV28; D gene: -; CDR3 DNA: TGTGCCAGCAGCCCCCGGGGGAGAGCCTACGAGCAGTACTTC; CDR3 protein: CASSPRGRAYEQYF
clone size: -; J gene: TRBJ2-6; V gene: TRBV18; D gene: -; CDR3 DNA: TGTGCCAGCTCTCCGGAGGGTGGGGCCAACGTCCTGACTTTC; CDR3 protein: CASSPEGGANVLTF
clone size: -; J gene: TRBJ1-1; V gene: TRBV19; D gene: -; CDR3 DNA: TGTGCCAGTAGAAACACAGGACTGAACACTGAAGCTTTCTTT; CDR3 protein: CASRNTGLNTEAFF
clone size: -; J gene: TRBJ2-5; V gene: TRBV11-3; D gene: -; CDR3 DNA: TGTGCCAGCAGCAAGGACACACAAGAGACCCAGTACTTC; CDR3 protein: CASSKDTQETQYF
clone size: -; J gene: TRBJ1-2; V gene: TRBV11-2; D gene: -; CDR3 DNA: TGTGCCAGCAGCTCCAGCGGGGATTTTGGCTACACCTTC; CDR3 protein: CASSSSGDFGYTF
clone size: -; J gene: TRBJ2-5; V gene: TRBV6-1; D gene: -; CDR3 DNA: TGTGCCAGCAGTGAGGGGGACTTACAAGAGACCCAGTACTTC; CDR3 protein: CASSEGDLQETQYF
clone size: -; J gene: TRBJ2-7; V gene: TRBV27; D gene: TRBD1; CDR3 DNA: TGTGCCAGCAGTTTTTGGGACAGCTACGAGCAGTACTTC; CDR3 protein: CASSFWDSYEQYF
clone size: -; J gene: TRBJ2-5; V gene: TRBV15; D gene: -; CDR3 DNA: TGTGCCACCAGCAGAGATTTGAGGTTGCTGGAGACCCAGTACTTC; CDR3 protein: CATSRDLRLLETQYF
clone size: -; J gene: TRBJ2-7; V gene: TRBV2; D gene: TRBD2; CDR3 DNA: TGTGCCAGCAGCCTAGCGGGTCAAGCCTACGAGCAGTACTTC; CDR3 protein: CASSLAGQAYEQYF
clone size: -; J gene: TRBJ1-5; V gene: TRBV2; D gene: -; CDR3 DNA: TGTGCCAGCAGTGAACAGGGGACGCGCAATCAGCCCCAGCATTTT; CDR3 protein: CASSEQGTRNQPQHF
clone size: -; J gene: TRBJ2-3; V gene: TRBV5-1; D gene: TRBD1; CDR3 DNA: TGCGCCAGCAGAGGTCCGGACAGGGTTAAAGATACGCAGTATTTT; CDR3 protein: CASRGPDRVKDTQYF
clone size: once; J gene: TRBJ2-3; V gene: TRBV27; D gene: TRBD2; CDR3 DNA: TGTGCCAGCAGTCCCGGGACTAGCGGGGTCCCTAGCACAGATACGCAGTATTTT; CDR3 protein: CASSPGTSGVPSTDTQYF
clone size: once; J gene: TRBJ2-3; V gene: TRBV28; D gene: -; CDR3 DNA: TGTGCCAGCATTGATAGCGGTGTTAGCACAGATACGCAGTATTTT; CDR3 protein: CASIDSGVSTDTQYF
clone size: -; J gene: TRBJ2-3; V gene: TRBV28; D gene: -; CDR3 DNA: TGTGCCAGCAGTCCTACTAGCCGGGACCTAACAGATACGCAGTATTTT; CDR3 protein: CASSPTSRDLTDTQYF
clone size: -; J gene: TRBJ2-5; V gene: TRBV5-1; D gene: TRBD2; CDR3 DNA: TGCGCCAGCAGCTTGGAGCGGGAGGTTCTATGGGAGACCCAGTACTTC; CDR3 protein: CASSLEREVLWETQYF
clone size: -; J gene: TRBJ2-5; V gene: TRBV28; D gene: TRBD1; CDR3 DNA: TGTGCCAGCAGTCAGCTATCCGGGACAGATGGGACCCAGTACTTC; CDR3 protein: CASSQLSGTDGTQYF
clone size: -; J gene: TRBJ2-1; V gene: TRBV6-5; D gene: -; CDR3 DNA: TGTGCCGCGGCACCCGGGACTCGAAACTACAATGAGCAGTTCTTC; CDR3 protein: CAAAPGTRNYNEQFF
clone size: -; J gene: TRBJ2-7; V gene: TRBV30; D gene: TRBD1; CDR3 DNA: TGTGCCTGGAGTGTCGGGCCGGGACAGGAGCAGTACTTC; CDR3 protein: CAWSVGPGQEQYF
clone size: -; J gene: TRBJ1-2; V gene: TRBV5-5; D gene: -; CDR3 DNA: TGTGCCAGCAGCTTGGATTGGACAGAAGACAACTATGGCTACACCTTC; CDR3 protein: CASSLDWTEDNYGYTF
clone size: -; J gene: TRBJ1-2; V gene: TRBV5-4; D gene: -; CDR3 DNA: TGTGCCAGCAGTATAGACAGCGCCTATGGCTACACCTTC; CDR3 protein: CASSIDSAYGYTF
clone size: -; J gene: TRBJ2-7; V gene: TRBV7-7; D gene: TRBD1; CDR3 DNA: TGTGCTAGCAGCCTTTGGACAGGGCACGAGCAGTACTTC; CDR3 protein: CASSLWTGHEQYF
clone size: -; J gene: TRBJ2-1; V gene: TRBV5-1; D gene: -; CDR3 DNA: TGCGCCAGCAGCTTGGTCGGGAACAATGAGCAGTTCTTC; CDR3 protein: CASSLVGNNEQFF